This TCR beta chain was documented in a study of cytomegalovirus exposure and HLA in healthy donors. About the research overall: About 85 million unique TCRs from HLA-typed donors were held in an early release of data. Study conclusions and caveats: For TCR beta chains, V- and J-gene trimming was later linked to a missense DCLRE1C variant.

The CDR3 runs to 16 residues. Germline V CDR1 and CDR2: GTSNPN, SVGIG (reference sequence). J lost 3 bases, V lost 0 bases, and 6 bases had no gene match. Amplification used 60 Vbeta primers and 13 Jbeta primers. Data came from immunoSEQ multiplex PCR; TCRdb stores just in-frame clones and leaves some out. The sample includes some 140,000 clones, less than 80% of them seen just once. For this clone: What it recognizes is unknown. Because the CDR3 is missing its conserved closing phenylalanine or tryptophan, this is likely a read error.

This TCR was sampled from a woman aged 45 to 65 in good health and CMV-seropositive. The chain links TRBV30 to TRBJ1-3; TRBD1 matches at 9 bases. The sequenced sample consisted of PBMCs. CDR3 in DNA: TGTGCCTGGAGTGTACATACAGGGGGCCTTGGAAACACCATATATCTT. Its protein is CAWSVHTGGLGNTIYL.